The rows below give T cell receptor beta chains drawn from one sample of a study of shared clonotypes between healthy human individuals. TCRdb's copy holds only in-frame clones and misses some; the assay was immunoSEQ multiplex PCR. The table records about 650,000 clones, nearly 97% of them present only once. The sequenced sample was naive CD8+ T cells sorted from blood. The source is a woman in her 30s in good health. The CDR3 runs from the conserved cysteine through the conserved F or W. The D gene is left open where the match is weak. Some rows have no size entry. The others give once, few or many, or a class for an expanded clone.

j_call d_call clone_size v_call cdr3_nt cdr3_aa
TRBJ2-7 TRBD2 - TRBV5-6 TGTGCCAGCAGCTTGTATACTAGCGGACTCTCCTACGAGCAGTACTTC CASSLYTSGLSYEQYF
TRBJ2-1 TRBD1 - TRBV29-1 TGCAGCGTTGAAGAGGGACAGGGTCTCCATGAGCAGTTCTTC CSVEEGQGLHEQFF
TRBJ2-1 - - TRBV5-6 TGTGCCAGCAGCTCCTGGACTCAACTCCGGGAGCAGTTCTTC CASSSWTQLREQFF
TRBJ1-5 - - TRBV5-5 TGTGCCAGCAGCTTGGTGGCGGTCCATCAGCCCCAGCATTTT CASSLVAVHQPQHF
TRBJ2-7 - - TRBV15 TGTGCCACCAGCAGTGGACCGTCCTACGAGCAGTACTTC CATSSGPSYEQYF
TRBJ2-1 - - TRBV9 TGTGCCAGCAGCCAGAGGGGGAGCGAATACAATGAGCAGTTCTTC CASSQRGSEYNEQFF
TRBJ1-1 - - TRBV5-1 TGCGCCAGCAGCTTTTCTATGGGGAACACTGAAGCTTTCTTT CASSFSMGNTEAFF
TRBJ1-5 - - TRBV5-1 TGCGCCAGCAGCTCATCAGGGCCGAATCAGCCCCAGCATTTT CASSSSGPNQPQHF
TRBJ2-7 - - TRBV19 TGTGCCAGTAGTATCCCCAAAGAGGGTCGGTACGAGCAGTACTTC CASSIPKEGRYEQYF
TRBJ2-7 TRBD2 - TRBV2 TGTGCCAGCAGTGATCCCCTTTGGGAGGGATCCTACGAGCAGTACTTC CASSDPLWEGSYEQYF
TRBJ2-7 TRBD2 - TRBV30 TGTGCCTGGAGTGCGGGGGGGGGATCCTACGAGCAGTACTTC CAWSAGGGSYEQYF
TRBJ2-1 TRBD2 - TRBV10-3 TGTGCCATCACCCAAGGAACTAGCGGGGATCCCTACAATGAGCAGTTCTTC CAITQGTSGDPYNEQFF
TRBJ2-7 TRBD1 - TRBV6-5 TGTGCCAGCGGCAGGGGGTATAACGAGCAGTACTTC CASGRGYNEQYF
TRBJ2-1 - - TRBV4-1 TGCGCCAGCAGCCAAGCGGCCCAGAGCCCCTACAATGAGCAGTTCTTC CASSQAAQSPYNEQFF
TRBJ2-5 - - TRBV10-3 TGTGCCATCAGTGAGTCGTCGCTACAGACCCAGTACTTC CAISESSLQTQYF
TRBJ2-6 - - TRBV27 TGTGCCAGCAGTTCAGTTTCTGGGGCCAACGTCCTGACTTTC CASSSVSGANVLTF
TRBJ2-6 - - TRBV11-1 TGTGCCAGCAGCTTACAATTCTCTGGGGCCAACGTCCTGACTTTC CASSLQFSGANVLTF
TRBJ1-1 - - TRBV30 TGTGCCTGGTCTATGGGTATTGAAGCTTTCTTT CAWSMGIEAFF
TRBJ1-1 - - TRBV5-1 TGCGCCAGCAGCCTCACTTCAGGGAACACTGAAGCTTTCTTT CASSLTSGNTEAFF
TRBJ2-1 TRBD2 - TRBV7-2 TGTGCCAGCAGCTTCCCCCTAGCGGGAGGGCCGAATGAGCAGTTCTTC CASSFPLAGGPNEQFF
TRBJ2-2 - - TRBV5-4 TGTGCCAGCAGCTTGGGTGGTTTAAGCGGGGAGCTGTTTTTT CASSLGGLSGELFF
TRBJ2-5 - - TRBV2 TGTGCCAGCAGGCCCTCCTCGGGACTGTCGGAGACCCAGTACTTC CASRPSSGLSETQYF
TRBJ2-2 - - TRBV19 TGTGCCAGTAGTATGGATCTTCCTGGCGGGGAGCTGTTTTTT CASSMDLPGGELFF
TRBJ2-7 - - TRBV10-2 TGCGCCAGCAGAGGGGGGGTCGAGCAGTACTTC CASRGGVEQYF
TRBJ1-1 - few TRBV9 TGTGCCAGCAGCGTCGTGGGGGACACTGAAGCTTTCTTT CASSVVGDTEAFF
TRBJ2-7 TRBD1 - TRBV9 TGTGCCAGCAGCGTATCCGGGACAGGGGGGGCCTACGAGCAGTACTTC CASSVSGTGGAYEQYF
TRBJ2-7 - - TRBV27 TGTGCCAGCAGTTTGACGGAGGACGGACTCTACGAGCAGTACTTC CASSLTEDGLYEQYF
TRBJ2-1 TRBD2 - TRBV19 TGTGCCAGTCAAGAGGGACTAGGCGCGTACAATGAGCAGTTCTTC CASQEGLGAYNEQFF
TRBJ2-3 - - TRBV7-2 TGTGCCAGCAGCTGGGGACTGTACACAGATACGCAGTATTTT CASSWGLYTDTQYF
TRBJ2-3 TRBD2 - TRBV28 TGTGCCAGCAGTTCCAAAATACTAGCGTCTAGCACAGATACGCAGTATTTT CASSSKILASSTDTQYF
TRBJ2-7 - - TRBV27 TGTGCCAGCAGTTTTTCGGGACCGAGTTACGAGCAGTACTTC CASSFSGPSYEQYF
TRBJ2-7 - - TRBV16 TGTGCCAGCAGCCCCAATCAGCGGTACGAGCAGTACTTC CASSPNQRYEQYF
TRBJ2-2 - - TRBV27 TGTGCCAGCAGCCTAGGGGCTGGCACCGGGGAGCTGTTTTTT CASSLGAGTGELFF
TRBJ1-5 - few TRBV28 TGTGCCAGCAGTCAAACAGGATATAGCAATCAGCCCCAGCATTTT CASSQTGYSNQPQHF
TRBJ2-7 TRBD1 - TRBV19 TGTGCCAGTAGTATCGGACAGGGGGCAGCCTACGAGCAGTACTTC CASSIGQGAAYEQYF
TRBJ2-3 - - TRBV5-6 TGTGCCAGCAGCTCTAACACAGATACGCAGTATTTT CASSSNTDTQYF
TRBJ2-1 - - TRBV23-1 TGCGCCAGCAGTCAGGGGGGGGACAGCTCCTACAATGAGCAGTTCTTC CASSQGGDSSYNEQFF
TRBJ2-7 - - TRBV14 TGTGCCAGCAGCCCGGGACATCATAGCTCCTACGAGCAGTACTTC CASSPGHHSSYEQYF
TRBJ2-5 TRBD1 - TRBV28 TGTGCCAGCAGTCCTCTTAGGGACAGGGGATTCGAGACCCAGTACTTC CASSPLRDRGFETQYF
TRBJ2-3 - - TRBV13 TGTGCCAGCAGCTTGACTAGGGGGACAGATACGCAGTATTTT CASSLTRGTDTQYF
TRBJ1-1 TRBD1 once TRBV18 TGTGCCAGCTCATCTGGAGACAGGGACCTCAACACTGAAGCTTTCTTT CASSSGDRDLNTEAFF
TRBJ2-1 - - TRBV29-1 TGCAGCGTTGTAGAACTCTACTTCAATGAGCAGTTCTTC CSVVELYFNEQFF
TRBJ1-2 - - TRBV6-1 TGTGCCAGCAGTGAATGGACAGCCTATGGCTACACCTTC CASSEWTAYGYTF
TRBJ2-3 - - TRBV6-5 TGTGCCAGCAGTTACTATCCGGGGGCAGATACGCAGTATTTT CASSYYPGADTQYF
TRBJ2-5 TRBD2 - TRBV5-4 TGTGCCAGCAGCGAGCGGGAGGATGAAGAGACCCAGTACTTC CASSEREDEETQYF
TRBJ2-3 - - TRBV30 TGTGCCTGGGACTCATCCACAGATACGCAGTATTTT CAWDSSTDTQYF
TRBJ2-3 - - TRBV28 TGTGCCAGCAGTCCTCCGGAGGGGACTAGCACAGATACGCAGTATTTT CASSPPEGTSTDTQYF
TRBJ2-5 - - TRBV15 TGTGCCACCAGCGCCCGAACAGGGTTCTCCGGAGAGACCCAGTACTTC CATSARTGFSGETQYF
TRBJ1-2 - once TRBV9 TGTGCCAGCAGCGGAGACAGTTATACTAACTATGGCTACACCTTC CASSGDSYTNYGYTF
TRBJ1-6 - once TRBV5-4 TGTGCCAGCAGCACGACACCACCCTATAATTCACCCCTCCACTTT CASSTTPPYNSPLHF